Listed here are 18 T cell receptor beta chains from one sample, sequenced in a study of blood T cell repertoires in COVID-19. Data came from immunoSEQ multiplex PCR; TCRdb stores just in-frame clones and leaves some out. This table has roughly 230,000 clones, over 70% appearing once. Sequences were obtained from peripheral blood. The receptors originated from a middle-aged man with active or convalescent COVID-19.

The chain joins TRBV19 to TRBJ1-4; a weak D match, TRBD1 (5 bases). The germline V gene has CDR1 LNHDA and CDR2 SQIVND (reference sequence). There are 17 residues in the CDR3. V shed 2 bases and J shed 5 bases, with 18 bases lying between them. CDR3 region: CASSIFISVGGNEKLFF. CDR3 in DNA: TGTGCCAGTAGTATATTCATATCGGTGGGGGGGAATGAAAAACTGTTTTTT.

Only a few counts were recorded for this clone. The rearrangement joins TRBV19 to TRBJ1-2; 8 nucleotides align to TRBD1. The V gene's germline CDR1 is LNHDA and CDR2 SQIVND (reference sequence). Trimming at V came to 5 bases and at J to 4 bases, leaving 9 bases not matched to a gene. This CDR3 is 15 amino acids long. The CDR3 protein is CASSPTGGDVYGYTF. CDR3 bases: TGTGCCAGTAGTCCTACAGGGGGGGACGTCTATGGCTACACCTTC.

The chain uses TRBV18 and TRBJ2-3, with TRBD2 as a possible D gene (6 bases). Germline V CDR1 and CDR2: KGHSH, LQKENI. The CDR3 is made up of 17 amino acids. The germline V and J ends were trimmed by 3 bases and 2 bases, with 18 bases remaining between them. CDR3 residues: CASSPSPGTSYTDTQYF. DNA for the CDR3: TGTGCCAGCTCACCTTCACCCGGGACTTCCTACACAGATACGCAGTATTTT.

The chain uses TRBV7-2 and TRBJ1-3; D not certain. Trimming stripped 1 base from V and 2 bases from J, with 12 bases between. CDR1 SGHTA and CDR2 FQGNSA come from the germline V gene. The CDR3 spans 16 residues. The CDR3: CASSLGPGKAGNTIYF. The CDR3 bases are TGTGCCAGCAGCTTAGGGCCCGGGAAGGCTGGAAACACCATATATTTT.

The CDR3 is CASSRPGTVNTEAFF. In DNA form, the CDR3 reads TGTGCCAGCAGCAGGCCCGGGACAGTGAACACTGAAGCTTTCTTT. V usage is TRBV7-2 and J usage is TRBJ1-1; 7 bases fit TRBD1. CDR3 length equals 15 residues. The junction had 6 bases not matched to a gene; V was cut back by 5 bases and J by 0 bases. From germline, CDR1 is SGHTA and CDR2 FQGNSA.

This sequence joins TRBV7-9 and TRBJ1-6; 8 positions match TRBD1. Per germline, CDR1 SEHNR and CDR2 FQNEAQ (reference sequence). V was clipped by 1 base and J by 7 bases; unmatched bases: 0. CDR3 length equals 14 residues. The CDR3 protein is CASSLGTGNSPLHF. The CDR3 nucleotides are TGTGCCAGCAGCTTAGGGACAGGGAATTCACCCCTCCACTTT.

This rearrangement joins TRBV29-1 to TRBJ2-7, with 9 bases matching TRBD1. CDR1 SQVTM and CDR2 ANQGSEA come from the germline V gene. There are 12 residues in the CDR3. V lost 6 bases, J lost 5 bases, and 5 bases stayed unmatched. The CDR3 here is CSVDRGSDEQYF. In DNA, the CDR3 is TGCAGCGTGGACAGGGGATCAGACGAGCAGTACTTC.

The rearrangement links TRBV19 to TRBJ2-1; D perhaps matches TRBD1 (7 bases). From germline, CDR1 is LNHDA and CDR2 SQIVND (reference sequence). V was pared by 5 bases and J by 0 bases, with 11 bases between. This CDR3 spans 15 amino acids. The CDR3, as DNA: TGTGCCAGTAGTCGGAGGGACAGCTCCTACAATGAGCAGTTCTTC. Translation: CASSRRDSSYNEQFF.

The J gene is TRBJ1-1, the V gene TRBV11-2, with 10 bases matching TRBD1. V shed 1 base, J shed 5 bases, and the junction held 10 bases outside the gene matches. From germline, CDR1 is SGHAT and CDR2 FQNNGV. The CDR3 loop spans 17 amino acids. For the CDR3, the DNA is TGTGCCAGCAGCTTAGCTAGATTCGACAGGGGGCGAACTGAAGCTTTCTTT. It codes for CASSLARFDRGRTEAFF.

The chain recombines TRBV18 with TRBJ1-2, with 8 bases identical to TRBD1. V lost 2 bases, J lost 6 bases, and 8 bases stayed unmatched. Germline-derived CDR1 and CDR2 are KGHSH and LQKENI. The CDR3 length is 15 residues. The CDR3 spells CASSPMDRVQDGYTF. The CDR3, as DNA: TGTGCCAGCTCACCAATGGACAGGGTCCAGGATGGCTACACCTTC.

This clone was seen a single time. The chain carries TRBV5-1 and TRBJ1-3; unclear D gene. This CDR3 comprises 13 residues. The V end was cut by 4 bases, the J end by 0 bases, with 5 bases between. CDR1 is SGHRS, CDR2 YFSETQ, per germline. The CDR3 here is CASSGDSGNTIYF. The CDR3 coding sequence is TGCGCCAGCAGCGGAGACTCTGGAAACACCATATATTTT.

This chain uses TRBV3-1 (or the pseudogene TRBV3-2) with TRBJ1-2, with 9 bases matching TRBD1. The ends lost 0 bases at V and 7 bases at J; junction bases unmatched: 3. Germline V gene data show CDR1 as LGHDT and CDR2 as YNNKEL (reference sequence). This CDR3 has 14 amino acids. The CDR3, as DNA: TGTGCCAGCAGCCAAGAACAGGGGGCATTTGGCTACACCTTC. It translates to CASSQEQGAFGYTF.

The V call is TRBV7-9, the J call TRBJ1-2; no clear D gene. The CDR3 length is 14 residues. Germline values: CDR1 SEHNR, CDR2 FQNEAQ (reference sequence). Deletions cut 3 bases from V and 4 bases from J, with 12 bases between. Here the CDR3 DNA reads TGTGCCAGCAGCTTTACGAGTGAGGGCTATGGCTACACCTTC. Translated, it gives CASSFTSEGYGYTF.

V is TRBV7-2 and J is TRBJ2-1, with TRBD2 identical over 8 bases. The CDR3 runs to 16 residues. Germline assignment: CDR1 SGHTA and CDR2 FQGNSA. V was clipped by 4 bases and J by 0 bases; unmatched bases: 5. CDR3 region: CASSSGGGSSYNEQFF. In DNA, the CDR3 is TGTGCCAGCAGCTCCGGCGGGGGGAGCTCCTACAATGAGCAGTTCTTC.

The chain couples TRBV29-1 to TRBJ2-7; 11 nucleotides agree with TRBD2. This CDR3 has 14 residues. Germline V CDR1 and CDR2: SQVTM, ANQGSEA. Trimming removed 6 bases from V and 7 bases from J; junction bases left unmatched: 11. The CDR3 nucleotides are TGCAGCGTAGTAGCGGGAGGGCCTAGGGGAGAGCAGTACTTC. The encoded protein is CSVVAGGPRGEQYF.

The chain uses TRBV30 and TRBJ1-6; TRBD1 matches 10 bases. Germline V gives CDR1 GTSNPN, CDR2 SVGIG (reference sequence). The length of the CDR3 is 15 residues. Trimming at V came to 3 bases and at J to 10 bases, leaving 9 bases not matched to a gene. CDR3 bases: TGTGCCTGGAGACGGGACAGGGGAGGAGGGTCACCCCTCCACTTT. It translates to CAWRRDRGGGSPLHF. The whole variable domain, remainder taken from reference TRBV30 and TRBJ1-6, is SQTIHQWPATLVQPVGSPLSLECTVEGTSNPNLYWYRQAAGRGLQLLFYSVGIGQISSEVPQNLSASRPQDRQFILSSKKLLLSDSGFYLCAWRRDRGGGSPLHFGNGTRLTVT.

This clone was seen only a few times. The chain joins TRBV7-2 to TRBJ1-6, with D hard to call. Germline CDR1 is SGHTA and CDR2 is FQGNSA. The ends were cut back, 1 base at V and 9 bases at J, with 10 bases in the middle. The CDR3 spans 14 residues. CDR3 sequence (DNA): TGTGCCAGCAGCTTAGGACTGCGGAGTTCACCCCTCCACTTT. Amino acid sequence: CASSLGLRSSPLHF.

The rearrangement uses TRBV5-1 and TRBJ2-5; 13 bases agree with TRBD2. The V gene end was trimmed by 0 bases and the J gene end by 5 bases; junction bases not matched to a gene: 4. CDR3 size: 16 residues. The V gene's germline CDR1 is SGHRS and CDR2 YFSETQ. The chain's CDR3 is CASSLDRTSGSETQYF. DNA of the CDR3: TGCGCCAGCAGCTTGGATAGGACTAGCGGGAGTGAGACCCAGTACTTC. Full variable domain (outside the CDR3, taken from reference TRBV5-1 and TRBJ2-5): KAGVTQTPRYLIKTRGQQVTLSCSPISGHRSVSWYQQTPGQGLQFLFEYFSETQRNKGNFPGRFSGRQFSNSRSEMNVSTLELGDSALYLCASSLDRTSGSETQYFGPGTRLLVL.